The clone carrying this T cell receptor (beta chain) was recorded many times. This sample is part of a study of blood T cells in healthy people across ages. CDR3 size: 14 residues. Trimming stripped 4 bases from V and 7 bases from J, with 14 bases between. The germline V gene encodes CDR1 KGHDR and CDR2 SFDVKD. A second PCR of about 7 to 12 cycles used a sample-barcoded 5' primer and a J-beta primer mix. TCRdb analysed the 5' RACE reads with MiXCR anew, one entry per CDR3 protein. The sample includes about 1,000,000 distinct CDR3 sequences, 35% to 55% of them seen just once. The source material was blood. The sequence was obtained from a woman in her sixties or seventies in good health. The rearrangement uses TRBV24-1 and TRBJ2-3; D call uncertain. CDR3 in amino acids: CATSDKYQLHTQYF. CDR3 DNA sequence: TGTGCCACCAGTGACAAGTATCAGCTACATACGCAGTATTTT.